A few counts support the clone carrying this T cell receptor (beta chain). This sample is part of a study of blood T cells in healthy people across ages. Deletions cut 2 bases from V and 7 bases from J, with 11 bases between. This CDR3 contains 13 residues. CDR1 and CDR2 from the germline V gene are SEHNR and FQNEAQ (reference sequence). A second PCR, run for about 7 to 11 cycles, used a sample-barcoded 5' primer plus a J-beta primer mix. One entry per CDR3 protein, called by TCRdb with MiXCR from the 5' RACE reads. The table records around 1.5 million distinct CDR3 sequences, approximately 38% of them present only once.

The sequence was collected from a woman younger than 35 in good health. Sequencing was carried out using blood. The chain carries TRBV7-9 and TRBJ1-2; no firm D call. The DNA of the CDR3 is TGTGCCAGCAGCTTACCGAGTGGCGGTGGCTACACCTTC. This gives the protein CASSLPSGGGYTF.